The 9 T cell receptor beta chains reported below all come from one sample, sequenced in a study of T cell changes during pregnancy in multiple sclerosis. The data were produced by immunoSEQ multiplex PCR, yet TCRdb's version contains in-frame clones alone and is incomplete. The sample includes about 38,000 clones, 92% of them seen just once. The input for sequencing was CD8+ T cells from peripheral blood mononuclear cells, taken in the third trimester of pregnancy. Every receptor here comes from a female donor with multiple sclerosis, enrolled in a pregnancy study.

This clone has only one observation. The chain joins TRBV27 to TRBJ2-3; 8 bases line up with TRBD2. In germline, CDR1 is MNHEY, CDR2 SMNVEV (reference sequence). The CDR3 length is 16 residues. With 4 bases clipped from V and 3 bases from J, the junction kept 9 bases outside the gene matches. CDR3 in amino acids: CASSYSERESTDTQYF. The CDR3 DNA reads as TGTGCCAGCAGTTATTCCGAGCGGGAGTCAACAGATACGCAGTATTTT.

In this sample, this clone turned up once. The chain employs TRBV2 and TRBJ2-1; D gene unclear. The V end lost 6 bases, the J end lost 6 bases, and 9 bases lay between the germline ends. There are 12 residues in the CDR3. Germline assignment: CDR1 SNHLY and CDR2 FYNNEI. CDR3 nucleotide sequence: TGTGCCAGCAGCGTAGAGTCCAATGAGCAGTTCTTC. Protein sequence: CASSVESNEQFF.

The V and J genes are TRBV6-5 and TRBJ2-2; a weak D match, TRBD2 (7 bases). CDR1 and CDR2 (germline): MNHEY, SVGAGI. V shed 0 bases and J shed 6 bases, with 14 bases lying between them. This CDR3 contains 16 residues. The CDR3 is CASSYSGGGSAGELFF. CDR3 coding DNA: TGTGCCAGCAGTTACTCCGGGGGCGGGAGCGCCGGGGAGCTGTTTTTT.

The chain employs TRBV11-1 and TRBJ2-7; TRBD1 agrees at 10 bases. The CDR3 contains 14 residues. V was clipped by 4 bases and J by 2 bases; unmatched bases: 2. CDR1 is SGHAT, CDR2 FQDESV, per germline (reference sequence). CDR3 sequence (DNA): TGTGCCAGCAGCTCCGACAGGGGGCCCTACGAGCAGTACTTC. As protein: CASSSDRGPYEQYF.

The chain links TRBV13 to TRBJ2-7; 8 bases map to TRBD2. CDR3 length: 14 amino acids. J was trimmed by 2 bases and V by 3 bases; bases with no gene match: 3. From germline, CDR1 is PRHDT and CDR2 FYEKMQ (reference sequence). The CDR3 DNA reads TGTGCCAGCAGCTTCGGGACTAGGACCTACGAGCAGTACTTC. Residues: CASSFGTRTYEQYF.

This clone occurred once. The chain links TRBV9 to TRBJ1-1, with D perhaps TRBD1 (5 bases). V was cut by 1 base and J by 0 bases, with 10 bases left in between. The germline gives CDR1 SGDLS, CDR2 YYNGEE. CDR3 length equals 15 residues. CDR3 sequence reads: CASSVHDRLNTEAFF. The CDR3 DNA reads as TGTGCCAGCAGCGTACACGACAGATTGAACACTGAAGCTTTCTTT.

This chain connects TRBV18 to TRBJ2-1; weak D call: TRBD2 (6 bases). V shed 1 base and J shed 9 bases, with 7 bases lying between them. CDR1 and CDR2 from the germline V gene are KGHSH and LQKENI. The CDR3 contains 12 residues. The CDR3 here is CASSPLGGEQFF. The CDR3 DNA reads TGTGCCAGCTCACCACTGGGGGGTGAGCAGTTCTTC.

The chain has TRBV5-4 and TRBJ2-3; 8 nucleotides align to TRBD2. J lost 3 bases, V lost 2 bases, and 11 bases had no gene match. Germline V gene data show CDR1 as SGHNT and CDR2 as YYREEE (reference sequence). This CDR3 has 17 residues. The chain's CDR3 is CASSFETGTRGTDTQYF. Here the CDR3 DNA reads TGTGCCAGCAGCTTCGAGACCGGGACTAGAGGGACAGATACGCAGTATTTT.

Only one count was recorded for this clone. The CDR3 DNA sequence: TGTGCCAGTAGTATAGCCGGGGTTGCGGGGTACAATGAGCAGTTCTTC. Protein product: CASSIAGVAGYNEQFF. The chain uses TRBV19 and TRBJ2-1; a possible D gene is TRBD2 (6 bases). CDR1 is LNHDA and CDR2 is SQIVND in the germline V gene (reference sequence). The CDR3 spans 16 residues. Trimming left V 1 base short and J 4 bases short, with 14 bases between.